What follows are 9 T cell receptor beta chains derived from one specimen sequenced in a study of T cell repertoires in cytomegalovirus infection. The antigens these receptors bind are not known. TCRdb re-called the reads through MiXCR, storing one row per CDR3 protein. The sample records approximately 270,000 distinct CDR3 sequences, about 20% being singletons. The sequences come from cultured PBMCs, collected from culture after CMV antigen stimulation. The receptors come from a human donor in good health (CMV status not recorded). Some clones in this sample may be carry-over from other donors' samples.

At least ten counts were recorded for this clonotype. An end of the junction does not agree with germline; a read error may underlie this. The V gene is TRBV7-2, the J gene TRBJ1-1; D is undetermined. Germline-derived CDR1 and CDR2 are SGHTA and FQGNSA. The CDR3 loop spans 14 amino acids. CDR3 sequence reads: CASSLAGRNAEAFF. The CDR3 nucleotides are TGTGCCAGCAGCTTAGCAGGCCGGAACGCTGAAGCTTTCTTT.

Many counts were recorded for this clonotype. The CDR3 DNA sequence: TGTGCCAGCAGTTGGGGCGTGACCAACACCGGGGAGCTGTTTTTT. Its protein product is CASSWGVTNTGELFF. The gene calls are TRBV6-2 or TRBV6-3 and TRBJ2-2; perhaps TRBD1 as D (5 bases). Germline CDR1 MNHEY, CDR2 SVGEGT. The V end was cut by 4 bases, the J end by 2 bases, with 11 bases between. This CDR3 contains 15 residues.

CDR3 sequence: CASSQDAGGGNEQFF. CDR3 DNA sequence: TGCGCCAGCAGCCAAGACGCGGGAGGGGGGAATGAGCAGTTCTTC. This rearrangement joins TRBV4-3 to TRBJ2-1; 9 bases map to TRBD2. Germline CDR1 LGHNA, CDR2 YSLEER. CDR3 length equals 15 residues. The ends lost 0 bases at V and 7 bases at J; junction bases unmatched: 4.

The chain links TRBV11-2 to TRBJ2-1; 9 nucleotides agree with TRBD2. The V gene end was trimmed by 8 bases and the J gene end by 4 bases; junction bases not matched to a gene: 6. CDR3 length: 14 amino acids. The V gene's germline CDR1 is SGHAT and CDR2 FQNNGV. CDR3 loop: CASGTSGLYNEQFF. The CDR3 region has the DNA TGTGCCAGCGGCACTAGCGGGCTATACAATGAGCAGTTCTTC.

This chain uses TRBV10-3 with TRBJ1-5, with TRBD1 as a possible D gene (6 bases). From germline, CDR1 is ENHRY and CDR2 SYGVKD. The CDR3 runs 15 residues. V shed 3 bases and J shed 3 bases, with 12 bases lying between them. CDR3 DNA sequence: TGTGCCATCAGTGATAGTGGGGGCCCCAATCAGCCCCAGCATTTT. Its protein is CAISDSGGPNQPQHF.

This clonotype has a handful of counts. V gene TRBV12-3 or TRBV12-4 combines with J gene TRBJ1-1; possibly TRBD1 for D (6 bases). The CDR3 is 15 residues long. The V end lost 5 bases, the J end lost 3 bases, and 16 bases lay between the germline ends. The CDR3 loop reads CASSAQGPSYTEAFF. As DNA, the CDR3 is TGTGCCAGCAGTGCACAGGGCCCGAGCTACACTGAAGCTTTCTTT.

The CDR3 reads CASSLSRTSGTDTQYF. The DNA of the CDR3 is TGTGCCAGCAGCCTGAGTAGGACTAGCGGCACAGATACGCAGTATTTT. The chain joins TRBV28 to TRBJ2-3, with 9 bases fitting TRBD2. Trimming took 6 bases from V and 1 from J; bases not matched to a gene: 8. CDR3 size: 16 residues. CDR1 and CDR2 from the germline V gene are MDHEN and SYDVKM.

DNA for the CDR3: TGTGCCAGCAGTTACTCGCAGGGTATTAGCTCCTACGAGCAGTACGTC. Translated, it gives CASSYSQGISSYEQYV. The genes are TRBV6-6 and TRBJ2-7, with D tentatively TRBD1 (5 bases). This CDR3 comprises 16 residues. Between the trimmed V and J ends, which lost 0 bases and 0 bases, there was a span of 12 bases. From germline, CDR1 is MNHNY and CDR2 SVGAGI (reference sequence).

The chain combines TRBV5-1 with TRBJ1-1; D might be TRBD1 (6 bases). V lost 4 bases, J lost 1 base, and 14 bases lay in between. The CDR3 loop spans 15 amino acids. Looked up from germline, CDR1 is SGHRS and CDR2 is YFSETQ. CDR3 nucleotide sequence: TGCGCCAGCAGCCTCAGCCAGACAGGGAACACTGAAGCTTTCTTT. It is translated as CASSLSQTGNTEAFF. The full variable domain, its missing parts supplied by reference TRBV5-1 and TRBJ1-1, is KAGVTQTPRYLIKTRGQQVTLSCSPISGHRSVSWYQQTPGQGLQFLFEYFSETQRNKGNFPGRFSGRQFSNSRSEMNVSTLELGDSALYLCASSLSQTGNTEAFFGQGTRLTVV.